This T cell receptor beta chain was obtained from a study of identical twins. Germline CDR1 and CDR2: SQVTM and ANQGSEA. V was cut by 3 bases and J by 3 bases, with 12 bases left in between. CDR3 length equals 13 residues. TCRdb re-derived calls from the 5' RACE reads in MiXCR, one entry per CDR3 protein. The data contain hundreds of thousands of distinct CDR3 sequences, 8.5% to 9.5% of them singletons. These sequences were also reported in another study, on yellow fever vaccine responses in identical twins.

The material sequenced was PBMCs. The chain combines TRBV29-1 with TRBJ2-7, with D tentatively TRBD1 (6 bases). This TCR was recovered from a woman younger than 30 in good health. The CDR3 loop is CSVDQGKSYEQYF. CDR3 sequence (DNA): TGCAGCGTTGACCAGGGGAAGAGCTACGAGCAGTACTTC.